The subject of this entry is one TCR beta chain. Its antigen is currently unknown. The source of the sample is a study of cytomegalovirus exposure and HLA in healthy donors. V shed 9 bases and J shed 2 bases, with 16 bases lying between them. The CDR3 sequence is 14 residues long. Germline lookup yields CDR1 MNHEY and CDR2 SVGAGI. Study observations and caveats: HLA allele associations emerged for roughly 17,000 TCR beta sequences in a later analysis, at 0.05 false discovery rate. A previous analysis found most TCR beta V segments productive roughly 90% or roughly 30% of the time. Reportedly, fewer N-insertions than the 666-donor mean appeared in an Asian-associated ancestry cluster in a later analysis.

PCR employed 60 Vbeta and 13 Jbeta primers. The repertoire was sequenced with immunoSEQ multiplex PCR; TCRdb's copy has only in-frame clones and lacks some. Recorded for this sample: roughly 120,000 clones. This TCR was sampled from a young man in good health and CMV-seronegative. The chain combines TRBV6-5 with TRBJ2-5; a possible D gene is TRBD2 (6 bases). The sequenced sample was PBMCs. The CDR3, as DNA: TGTGCCAGTGGTAAGGGGAGGAAACAAGAGACCCAGTACTTC. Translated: CASGKGRKQETQYF.